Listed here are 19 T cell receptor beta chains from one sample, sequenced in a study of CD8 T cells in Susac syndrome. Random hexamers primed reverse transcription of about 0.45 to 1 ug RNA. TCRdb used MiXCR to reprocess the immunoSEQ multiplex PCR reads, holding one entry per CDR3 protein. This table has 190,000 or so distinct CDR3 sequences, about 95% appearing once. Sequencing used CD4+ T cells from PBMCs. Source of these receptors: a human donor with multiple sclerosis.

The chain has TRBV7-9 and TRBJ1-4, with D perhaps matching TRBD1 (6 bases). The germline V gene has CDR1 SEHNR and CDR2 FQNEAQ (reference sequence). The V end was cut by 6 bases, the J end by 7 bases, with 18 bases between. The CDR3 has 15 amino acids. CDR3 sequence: CASSPTGLEGEKLFF. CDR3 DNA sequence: TGTGCCAGCAGTCCTACAGGGCTTGAGGGTGAAAAACTGTTTTTT.

CDR3 loop: CASGWLENYEQYF. The CDR3 DNA sequence: TGTGCCAGTGGCTGGCTAGAGAACTACGAGCAGTACTTC. The rearrangement uses TRBV27 and TRBJ2-7; D call uncertain. This CDR3 is built from 13 residues. V dropped 9 bases and J dropped 3 bases, with 15 bases sitting between them. The V gene's germline CDR1 is MNHEY and CDR2 SMNVEV (reference sequence).

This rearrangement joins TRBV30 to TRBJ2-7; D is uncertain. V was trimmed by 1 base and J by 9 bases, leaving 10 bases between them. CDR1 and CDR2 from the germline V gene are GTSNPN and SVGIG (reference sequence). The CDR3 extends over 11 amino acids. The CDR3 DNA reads TGTGCCTGGAGTGGCGGCCTAGGGCAGTACTTC. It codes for CAWSGGLGQYF. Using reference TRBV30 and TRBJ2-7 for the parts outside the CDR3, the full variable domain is SQTIHQWPATLVQPVGSPLSLECTVEGTSNPNLYWYRQAAGRGLQLLFYSVGIGQISSEVPQNLSASRPQDRQFILSSKKLLLSDSGFYLCAWSGGLGQYFGPGTRLTVT.

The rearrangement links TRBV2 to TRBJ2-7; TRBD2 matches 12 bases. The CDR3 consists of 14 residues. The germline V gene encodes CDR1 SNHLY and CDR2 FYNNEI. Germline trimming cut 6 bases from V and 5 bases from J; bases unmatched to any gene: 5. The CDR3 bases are TGTGCCAGCAGACGACTAGCGGGAGCCCACGAGCAGTACTTC. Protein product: CASRRLAGAHEQYF. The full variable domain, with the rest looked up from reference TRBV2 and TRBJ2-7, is EPEVTQTPSHQVTQMGQEVILRCVPISNHLYFYWYRQILGQKVEFLVSFYNNEISEKSEIFDDQFSVERPDGSNFTLKIRSTKLEDSAMYFCASRRLAGAHEQYFGPGTRLTVT.

The CDR3 DNA reads TGTGCCAGCAGCCCCGCTAGCGGGGGGAAGACCCAGTACTTC. It codes for CASSPASGGKTQYF. V is TRBV6-5 and J is TRBJ2-5, with 11 bases that match TRBD2. Per the germline V gene, CDR1 is MNHEY and CDR2 is SVGAGI. Trimming took 6 bases from V and 6 from J; bases not matched to a gene: 6. CDR3 length: 14 amino acids.

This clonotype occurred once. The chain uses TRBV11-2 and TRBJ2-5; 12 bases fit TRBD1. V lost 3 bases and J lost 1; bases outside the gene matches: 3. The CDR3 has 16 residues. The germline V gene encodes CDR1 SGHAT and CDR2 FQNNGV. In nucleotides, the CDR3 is TGTGCCAGCAGCTTCGGGACAGGGGGCGGCCAAGAGACCCAGTACTTC. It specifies CASSFGTGGGQETQYF.

CDR3: CASSFTGAPYGYTF. CDR3 sequence (DNA): TGTGCCAGCAGTTTCACAGGGGCGCCATATGGCTACACCTTC. The chain combines TRBV12-3 or TRBV12-4 with TRBJ1-2; TRBD1 matches 7 bases. This CDR3 region has 14 residues. V dropped 3 bases and J dropped 5; count of bases not matched to a gene: 6.

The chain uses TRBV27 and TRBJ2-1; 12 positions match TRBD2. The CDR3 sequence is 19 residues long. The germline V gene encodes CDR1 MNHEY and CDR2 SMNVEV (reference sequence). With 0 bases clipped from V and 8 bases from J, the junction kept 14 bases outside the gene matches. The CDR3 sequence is CASSLSGLAGGPRRYEQFF. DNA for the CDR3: TGTGCCAGCAGTTTATCGGGGCTAGCGGGAGGGCCGCGTAGATATGAGCAGTTCTTC.

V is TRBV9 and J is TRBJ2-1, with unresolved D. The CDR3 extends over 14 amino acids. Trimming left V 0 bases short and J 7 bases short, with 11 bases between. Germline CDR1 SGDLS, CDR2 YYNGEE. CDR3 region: CASSVVAHRNEQFF. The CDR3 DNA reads TGTGCCAGCAGCGTAGTGGCCCACCGGAATGAGCAGTTCTTC.

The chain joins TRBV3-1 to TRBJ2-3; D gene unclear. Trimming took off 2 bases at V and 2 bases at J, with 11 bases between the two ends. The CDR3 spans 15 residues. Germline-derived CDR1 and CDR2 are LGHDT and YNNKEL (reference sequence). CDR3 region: CASSQTYQYTDTQYF. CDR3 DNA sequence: TGTGCCAGCAGCCAAACTTATCAGTACACAGATACGCAGTATTTT.

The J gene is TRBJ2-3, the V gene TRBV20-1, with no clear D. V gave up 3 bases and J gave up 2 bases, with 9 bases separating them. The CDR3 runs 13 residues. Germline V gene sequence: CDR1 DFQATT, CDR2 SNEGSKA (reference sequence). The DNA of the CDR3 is TGCAGTGCTAGTTCACGACCCACAGATACGCAGTATTTT. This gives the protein CSASSRPTDTQYF.

The CDR3 here is CSARTRGHTDTQYF. CDR3 coding DNA: TGCAGTGCTCGAACTAGGGGGCACACAGATACGCAGTATTTT. The chain carries TRBV20-1 and TRBJ2-3, with 7 bases lining up with TRBD1. Trimming at V came to 5 bases and at J to 2 bases, leaving 7 bases not matched to a gene. The V gene's germline CDR1 is DFQATT and CDR2 SNEGSKA (reference sequence). This CDR3 spans 14 amino acids.

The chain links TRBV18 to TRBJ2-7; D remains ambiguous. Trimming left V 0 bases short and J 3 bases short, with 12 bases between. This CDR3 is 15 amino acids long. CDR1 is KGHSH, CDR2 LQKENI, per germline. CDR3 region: CASSPPMGINYEQYF. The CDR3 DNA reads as TGTGCCAGCTCACCACCGATGGGCATCAACTACGAGCAGTACTTC.

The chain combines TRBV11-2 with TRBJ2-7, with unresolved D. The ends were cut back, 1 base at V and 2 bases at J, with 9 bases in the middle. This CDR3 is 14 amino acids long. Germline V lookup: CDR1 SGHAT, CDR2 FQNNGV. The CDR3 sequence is CASSLVGVAYEQYF. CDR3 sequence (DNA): TGTGCCAGCAGCTTAGTTGGGGTGGCCTACGAGCAGTACTTC.

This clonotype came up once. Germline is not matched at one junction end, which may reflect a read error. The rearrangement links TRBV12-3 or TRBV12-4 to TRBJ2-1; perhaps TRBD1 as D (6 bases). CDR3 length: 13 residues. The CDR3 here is CASTQTTDSSRFF. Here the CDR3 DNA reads TGTGCCAGCACCCAGACTACGGACAGTTCCAGGTTTTTC.

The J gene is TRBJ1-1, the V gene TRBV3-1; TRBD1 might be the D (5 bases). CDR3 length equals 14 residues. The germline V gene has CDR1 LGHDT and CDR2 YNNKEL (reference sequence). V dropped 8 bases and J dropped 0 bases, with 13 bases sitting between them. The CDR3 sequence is CASGANRMNTEAFF. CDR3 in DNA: TGTGCCAGCGGGGCTAACCGGATGAACACTGAAGCTTTCTTT.

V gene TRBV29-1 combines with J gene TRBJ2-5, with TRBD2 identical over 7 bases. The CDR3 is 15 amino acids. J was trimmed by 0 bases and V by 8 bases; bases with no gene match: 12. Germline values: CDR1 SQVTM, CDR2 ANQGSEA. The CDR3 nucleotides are TGCAGCATCACCCCCCCCGGGGGGTACCAAGAGACCCAGTACTTC. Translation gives CSITPPGGYQETQYF.

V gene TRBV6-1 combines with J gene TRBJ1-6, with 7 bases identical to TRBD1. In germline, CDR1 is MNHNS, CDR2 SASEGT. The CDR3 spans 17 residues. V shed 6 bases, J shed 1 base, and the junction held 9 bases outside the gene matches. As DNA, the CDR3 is TGTGCCAGCAGAAACGGACCAGGGGGATCCTATAATTCACCCCTCCACTTT. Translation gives CASRNGPGGSYNSPLHF.

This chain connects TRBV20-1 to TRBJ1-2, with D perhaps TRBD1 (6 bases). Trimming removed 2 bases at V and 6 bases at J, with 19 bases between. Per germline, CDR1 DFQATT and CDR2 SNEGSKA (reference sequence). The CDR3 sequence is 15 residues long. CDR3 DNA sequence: TGCAGTGCTAGAAAACCGGGACTGGGGGGCCATGGCTACACCTTC. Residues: CSARKPGLGGHGYTF.